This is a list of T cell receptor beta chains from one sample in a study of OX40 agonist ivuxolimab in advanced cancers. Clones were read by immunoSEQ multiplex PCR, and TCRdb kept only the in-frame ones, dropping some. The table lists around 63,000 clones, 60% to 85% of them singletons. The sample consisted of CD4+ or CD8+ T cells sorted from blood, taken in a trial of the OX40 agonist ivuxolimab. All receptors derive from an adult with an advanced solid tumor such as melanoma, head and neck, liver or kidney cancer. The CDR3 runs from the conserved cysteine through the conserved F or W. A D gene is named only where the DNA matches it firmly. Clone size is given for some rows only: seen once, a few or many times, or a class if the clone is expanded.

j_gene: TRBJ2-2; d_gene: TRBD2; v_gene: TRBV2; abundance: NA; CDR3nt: TGTGCCAGCGGGACTACGAACACCGGGGAGCTGTTTTTT; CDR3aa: CASGTTNTGELFF
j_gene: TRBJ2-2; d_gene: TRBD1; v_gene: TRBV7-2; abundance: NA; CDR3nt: TGTGCCAGCAGCTTAAGGCTAAGCCCCATAACAGGGGACACCGGGGAGCTGTTTTTT; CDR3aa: CASSLRLSPITGDTGELFF
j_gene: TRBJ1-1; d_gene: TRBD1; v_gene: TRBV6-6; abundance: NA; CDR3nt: TGTGCCAGCAGACTGGACAGGGCGAACACTGAAGCTTTCTTT; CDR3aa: CASRLDRANTEAFF
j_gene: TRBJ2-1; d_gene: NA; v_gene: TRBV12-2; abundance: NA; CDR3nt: TGTGCAAGTCGCCACCGGGGGTTTTTCAATGAGCAGTTCTTC; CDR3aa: CASRHRGFFNEQFF
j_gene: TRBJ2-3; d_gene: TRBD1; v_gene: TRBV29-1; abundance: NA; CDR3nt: TGCAGCGTTCGACAGGGTATTGTAGATACGCAGTATTTT; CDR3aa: CSVRQGIVDTQYF
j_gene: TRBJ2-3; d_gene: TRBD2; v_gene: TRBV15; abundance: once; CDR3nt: TGTGCCACCAGCACAAAAGCGGGAGGGAGCACAGATACGCAGTATTTT; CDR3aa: CATSTKAGGSTDTQYF
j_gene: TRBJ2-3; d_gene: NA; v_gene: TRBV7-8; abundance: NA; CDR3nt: TGTGCCAGCAGCTTACTTGGGGGGACTACAGATACGCAGTATTTT; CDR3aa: CASSLLGGTTDTQYF
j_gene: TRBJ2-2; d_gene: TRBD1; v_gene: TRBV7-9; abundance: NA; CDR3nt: TGTGCCAGCAGGGCCTGGGACAGGGAGACCGGGGAGCTGTTTTTT; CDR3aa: CASRAWDRETGELFF
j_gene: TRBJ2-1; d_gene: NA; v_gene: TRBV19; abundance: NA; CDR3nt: TGTGCCAGTAGCCCCATCCCGCCCGACTCCTACAATGAGCAGTTCTTC; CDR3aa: CASSPIPPDSYNEQFF
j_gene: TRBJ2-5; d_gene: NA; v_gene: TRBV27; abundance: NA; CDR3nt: TGTGCCAGCAGTTTATATGGGGGGCAATCCCAGTACTTC; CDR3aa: CASSLYGGQSQYF
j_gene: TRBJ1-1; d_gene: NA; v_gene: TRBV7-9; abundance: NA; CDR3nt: TGTGCCAGCAGCGCTGACGGGAAGTCGGTCGAAGCTTTCTTT; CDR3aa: CASSADGKSVEAFF
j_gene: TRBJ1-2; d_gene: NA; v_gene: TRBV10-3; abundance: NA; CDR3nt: TGTGCCATCAAAGGCATGAGGGACTATGGCTACACCTTC; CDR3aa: CAIKGMRDYGYTF
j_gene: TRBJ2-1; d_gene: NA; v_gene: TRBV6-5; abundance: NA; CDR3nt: TGTGCCAGCAGTTACGGGACGGTTGAGCAGTTCTTC; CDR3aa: CASSYGTVEQFF
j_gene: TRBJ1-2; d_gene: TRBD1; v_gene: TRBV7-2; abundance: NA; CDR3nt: TGTGCCAGCAGCCGGCCGGGACAGATAAACTATGGCTACACCTTC; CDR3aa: CASSRPGQINYGYTF
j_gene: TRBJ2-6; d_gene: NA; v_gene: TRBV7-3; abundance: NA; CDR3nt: TGTGCCAGCAGCACTGGGACGGTCTCTGGGGCCAACGTCCTGACTTTC; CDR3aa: CASSTGTVSGANVLTF
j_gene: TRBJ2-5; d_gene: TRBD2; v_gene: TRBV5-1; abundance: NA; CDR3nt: TGCGCCAGCAGCCGCTCTATAGCGGGAGGGGTATCGGAAGAGACCCAGTACTTC; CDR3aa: CASSRSIAGGVSEETQYF
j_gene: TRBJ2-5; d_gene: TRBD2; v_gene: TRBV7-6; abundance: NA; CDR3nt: TGTGCCAGCAGCTTAGCCGCGGGACGGGGGGTCCAAGAGACCCAGTACTTC; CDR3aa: CASSLAAGRGVQETQYF
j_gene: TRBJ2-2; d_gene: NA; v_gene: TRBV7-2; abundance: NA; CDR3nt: TGTGCCAGCAGCGGGACACGTTCGTCGGTGGCCGGGGAGCTGTTTTTT; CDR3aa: CASSGTRSSVAGELFF
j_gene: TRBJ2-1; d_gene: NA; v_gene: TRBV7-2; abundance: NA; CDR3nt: TGTGCCAGCAGCTCCCTGGCGTCGGAGCAGTTCTTC; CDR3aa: CASSSLASEQFF
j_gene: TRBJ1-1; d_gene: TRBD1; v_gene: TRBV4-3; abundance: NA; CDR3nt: TGCGCCAGCAGCCTTGGGACAGGAAGGGGGAACACTGAAGCTTTCTTT; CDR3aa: CASSLGTGRGNTEAFF
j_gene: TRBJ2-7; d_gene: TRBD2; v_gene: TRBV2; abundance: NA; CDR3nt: TGTGCCAGCAGTACACTAGCGGAGAGCTCCTACGAGCAGTACTTC; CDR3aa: CASSTLAESSYEQYF
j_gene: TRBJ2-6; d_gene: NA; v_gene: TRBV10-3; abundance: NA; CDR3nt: TGTGCCATCAGTGGGAGCTCTGGGGCCAACGTCCTGACTTTC; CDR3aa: CAISGSSGANVLTF
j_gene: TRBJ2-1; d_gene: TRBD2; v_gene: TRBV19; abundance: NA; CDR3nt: TGTGCCAGTAGTACGGGACTAGCGGGACACAATGAGCAGTTCTTC; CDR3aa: CASSTGLAGHNEQFF
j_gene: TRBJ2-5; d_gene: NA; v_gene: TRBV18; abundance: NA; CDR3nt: TGTGCCAGCTCACCAAGTACGGGAGAGACCCAGTACTTC; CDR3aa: CASSPSTGETQYF
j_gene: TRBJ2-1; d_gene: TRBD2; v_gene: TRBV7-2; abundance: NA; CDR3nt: TGTGCCAGCAGCCCTACTAGCGGGAACTACAATGAGCAGTTCTTC; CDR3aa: CASSPTSGNYNEQFF
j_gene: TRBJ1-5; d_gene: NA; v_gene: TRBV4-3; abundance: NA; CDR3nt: TGCGCCAGCAGCCAAGAGCGCGAGGGGCTCTGGCCCCAGCATTTT; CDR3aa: CASSQEREGLWPQHF
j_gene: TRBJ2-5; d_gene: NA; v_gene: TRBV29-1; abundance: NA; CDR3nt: TGCAGCGTTGAAGGGGGGGACCAAGAGACCCAGTACTTC; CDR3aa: CSVEGGDQETQYF
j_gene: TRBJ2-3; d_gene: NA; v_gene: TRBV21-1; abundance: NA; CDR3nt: TGTGCCAGCAGCTACTGGGGGCGACTAGCGGGAGTTGCAGATACGCAGTATTTT; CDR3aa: CASSYWGRLAGVADTQYF
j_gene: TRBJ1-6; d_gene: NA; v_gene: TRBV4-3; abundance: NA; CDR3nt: TGCGCCAGCAGCCAAGATAGGGAGGGTTCACCCCTCCACTTT; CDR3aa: CASSQDREGSPLHF
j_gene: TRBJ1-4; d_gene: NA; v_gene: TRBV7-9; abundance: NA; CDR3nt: TGTGCCAGCAGCTGGCAATCCAGGGCCGGTGAAAAACTGTTTTTT; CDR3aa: CASSWQSRAGEKLFF
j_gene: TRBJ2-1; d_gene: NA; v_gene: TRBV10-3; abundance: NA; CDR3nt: TGTGCCATCAGTGGGGGTGGGGATGAGCAGTTCTTC; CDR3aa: CAISGGGDEQFF
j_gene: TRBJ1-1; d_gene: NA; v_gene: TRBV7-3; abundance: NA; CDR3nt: TGTGCCAGCAGCTCCCCGGGGGGGTTAGAAGCTTTCTTT; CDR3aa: CASSSPGGLEAFF
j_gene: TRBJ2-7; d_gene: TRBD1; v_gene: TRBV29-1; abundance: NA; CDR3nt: TGCAGCGTTAAACCGGGACAGGGGGCTTGGGAGCAGTACTTC; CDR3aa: CSVKPGQGAWEQYF
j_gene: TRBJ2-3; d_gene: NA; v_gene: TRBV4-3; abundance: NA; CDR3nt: TGCGCCAGCAGCCAAGTGAAGAGCCCAGCAGGCAGTAGGGCAGATACGCAGTATTTT; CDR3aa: CASSQVKSPAGSRADTQYF
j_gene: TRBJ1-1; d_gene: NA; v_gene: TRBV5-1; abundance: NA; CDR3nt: TGCGCCAGCAGCTTGGTCGGCAGTGGAACTGAAGCTTTCTTT; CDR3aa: CASSLVGSGTEAFF
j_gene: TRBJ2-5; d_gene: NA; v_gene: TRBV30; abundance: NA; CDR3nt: TGTGCCTGGAGTAATGGCCCTGGCGGGACCCAGTACTTC; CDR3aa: CAWSNGPGGTQYF
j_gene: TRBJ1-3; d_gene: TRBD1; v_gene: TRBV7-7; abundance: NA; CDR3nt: TGTGCTAGCAGGGGGCCTGGAAACACCATATATTTT; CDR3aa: CASRGPGNTIYF
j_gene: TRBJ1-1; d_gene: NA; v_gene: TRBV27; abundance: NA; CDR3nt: TGTGCCAGCAGTTTTCTGGGGTTCGCTGAAGCTTTCTTT; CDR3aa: CASSFLGFAEAFF
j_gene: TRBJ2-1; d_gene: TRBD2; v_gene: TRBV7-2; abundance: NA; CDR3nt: TGTGCCAGCAGCTTCTCCTCTAGCGGGGGGCGGAATGAGCAGTTCTTC; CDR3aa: CASSFSSSGGRNEQFF
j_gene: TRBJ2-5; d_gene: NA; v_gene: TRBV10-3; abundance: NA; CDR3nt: TGTGCCATCAGTGGATTAGGCGGGGTCGGAACGGAGACCCAGTACTTC; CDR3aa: CAISGLGGVGTETQYF
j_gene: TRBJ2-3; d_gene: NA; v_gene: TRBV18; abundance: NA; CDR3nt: TGTGCCAGCTCACTTCCCGACCGGGGCCAAGGGACGCAGTATTTT; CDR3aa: CASSLPDRGQGTQYF